This TCR beta chain was documented in a study of blood T cell repertoires in COVID-19. Overall study context: Sources were T cells, B-cell-depleted T cells, or PBMCs; the material itself was cDNA or gDNA.

The CDR3 length is 17 residues. Germline values: CDR1 SGDLS, CDR2 YYNGEE. V dropped 2 bases and J dropped 5 bases, with 20 bases sitting between them. As originally analysed: Estimated nucleated cell counts came from reference gene primer amplification. Here immunoSEQ multiplex PCR was the method, and the copy in TCRdb shows in-frame clones only, minus some. V and J calls and clone size come straight from that table; D and trimming were deduced from the DNA. This table has some 260,000 clones, about 86% appearing once. Study members were between 18 and 89 years old and lived in 24 US regions. Cohorts were determined from participant-reported clinical history.

The source material was PBMCs or T cells enriched from blood (not recorded which). The rearrangement links TRBV9 to TRBJ1-3; a possible D gene is TRBD1 (6 bases). The receptor's source is a man between 25 and 39 years old with acute COVID-19. CDR3 DNA: TGTGCCAGCAGCGTTTACCGGGACATCTCATCTCGAAACACCATATATTTT. Protein product: CASSVYRDISSRNTIYF.